This record concerns one T cell receptor beta chain sequence. The CDR3 extends over 15 amino acids. V lost 0 bases and J 6 bases, leaving 13 bases between the germline ends. CDR1 is SGDLS and CDR2 is YYNGEE in the germline V gene. Repertoires were generated with immunoSEQ multiplex PCR, while TCRdb's copy carries only in-frame clones and drops some. Of some 150,000 clones listed, roughly 94% were seen once; the top ten hold around 13%. This sample was taken from a study of control samples from healthy donors and cancer patients. What was sequenced was blood. The origin of this receptor is a man aged 35-49 years in good health. The V call is TRBV9, the J call TRBJ1-5, with D tentatively TRBD1 (5 bases). The CDR3 here is CASSVEGVQGQPQHF. CDR3 coding DNA: TGTGCCAGCAGCGTAGAAGGGGTCCAGGGTCAGCCCCAGCATTTT.